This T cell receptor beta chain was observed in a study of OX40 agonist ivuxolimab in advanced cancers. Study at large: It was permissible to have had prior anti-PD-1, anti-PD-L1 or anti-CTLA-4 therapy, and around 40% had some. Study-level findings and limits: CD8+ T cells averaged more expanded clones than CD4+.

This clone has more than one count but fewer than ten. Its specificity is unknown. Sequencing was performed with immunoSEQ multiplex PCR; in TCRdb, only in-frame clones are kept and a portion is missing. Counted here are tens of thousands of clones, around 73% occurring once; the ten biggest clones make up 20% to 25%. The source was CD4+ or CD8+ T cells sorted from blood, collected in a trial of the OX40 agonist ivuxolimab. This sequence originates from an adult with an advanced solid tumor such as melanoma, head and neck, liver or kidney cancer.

The CDR3 loop reads CASSYQVAGELFF. The CDR3, as DNA: TGTGCCAGCAGTTATCAAGTGGCCGGGGAGCTGTTTTTT. The chain joins TRBV6-5 to TRBJ2-2; D gene uncertain. This CDR3 region has 13 residues. V was pared by 3 bases and J by 6 bases, with 8 bases between. CDR1 is MNHEY, CDR2 SVGAGI, per germline.